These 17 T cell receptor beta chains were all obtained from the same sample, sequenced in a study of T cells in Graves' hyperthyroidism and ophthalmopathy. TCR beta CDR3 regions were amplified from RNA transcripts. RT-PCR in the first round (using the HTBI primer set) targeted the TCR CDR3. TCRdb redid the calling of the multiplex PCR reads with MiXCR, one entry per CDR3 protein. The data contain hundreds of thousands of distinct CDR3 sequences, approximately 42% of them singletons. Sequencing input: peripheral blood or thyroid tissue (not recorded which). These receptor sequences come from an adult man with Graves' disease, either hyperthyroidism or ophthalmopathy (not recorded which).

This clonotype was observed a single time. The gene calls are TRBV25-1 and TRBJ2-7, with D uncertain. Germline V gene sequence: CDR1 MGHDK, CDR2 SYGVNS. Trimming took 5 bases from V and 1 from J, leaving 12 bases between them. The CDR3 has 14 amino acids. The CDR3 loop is CASSRISRSYEQYF. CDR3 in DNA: TGTGCCAGCAGTCGGATTTCTAGATCCTACGAGCAGTACTTC.

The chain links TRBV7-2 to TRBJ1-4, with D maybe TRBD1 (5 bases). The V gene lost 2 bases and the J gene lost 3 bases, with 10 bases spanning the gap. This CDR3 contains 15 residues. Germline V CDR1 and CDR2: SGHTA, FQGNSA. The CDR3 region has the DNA TGTGCCAGCAGCTTACAGGGAACGGCTAATGAAAAACTGTTTTTT. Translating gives CASSLQGTANEKLFF. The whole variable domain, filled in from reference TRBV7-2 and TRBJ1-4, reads GAGVSQSPSNKVTEKGKDVELRCDPISGHTALYWYRQSLGQGLEFLIYFQGNSAPDKSGLPSDRFSAERTGGSVSTLTIQRTQQEDSAVYLCASSLQGTANEKLFFGSGTQLSVL.

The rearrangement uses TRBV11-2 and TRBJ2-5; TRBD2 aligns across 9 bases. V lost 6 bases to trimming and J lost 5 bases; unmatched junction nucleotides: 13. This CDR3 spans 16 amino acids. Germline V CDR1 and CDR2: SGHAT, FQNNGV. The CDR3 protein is CASRPTASGIWETQYF. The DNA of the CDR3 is TGTGCCAGCAGACCTACGGCTAGCGGGATCTGGGAGACCCAGTACTTC.

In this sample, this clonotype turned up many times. The CDR3 bases are TGTGCCAGCAGTTACGATCCGGGCCCCCATGGCTACACCTTC. Translation: CASSYDPGPHGYTF. The rearrangement links TRBV6-6 to TRBJ1-2, with no clear D. Germline V lookup: CDR1 MNHNY, CDR2 SVGAGI (reference sequence). V was pared by 2 bases and J by 6 bases, with 13 bases between. The CDR3 extends over 14 amino acids.

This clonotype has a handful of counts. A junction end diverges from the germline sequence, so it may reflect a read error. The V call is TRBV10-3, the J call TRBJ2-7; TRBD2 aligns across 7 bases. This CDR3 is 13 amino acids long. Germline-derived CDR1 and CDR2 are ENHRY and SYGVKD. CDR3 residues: CASSERGYYEQYF. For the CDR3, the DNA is TGTGCCAGCAGTGAGCGGGGATACTACGAGCAGTACTTC.

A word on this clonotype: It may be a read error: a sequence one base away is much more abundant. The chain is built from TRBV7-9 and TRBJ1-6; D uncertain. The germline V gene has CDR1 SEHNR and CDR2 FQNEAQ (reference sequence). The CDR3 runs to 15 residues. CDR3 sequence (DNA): TGTGCCAACAGCCCCATCGCGGGGAATAATTCACCCCTCCACTTT. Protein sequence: CANSPIAGNNSPLHF. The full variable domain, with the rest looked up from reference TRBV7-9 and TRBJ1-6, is DTGVSQNPRHKITKRGQNVTFRCDPISEHNRLYWYRQTLGQGPEFLTYFQNEAQLEKSRLLSDRFSAERPKGSFSTLEIQRTEQGDSAMYLCANSPIAGNNSPLHFGNGTRLTVT.

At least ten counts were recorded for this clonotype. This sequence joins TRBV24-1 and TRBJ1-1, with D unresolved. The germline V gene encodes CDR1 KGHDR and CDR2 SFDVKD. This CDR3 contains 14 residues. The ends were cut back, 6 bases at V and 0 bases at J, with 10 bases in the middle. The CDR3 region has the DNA TGTGCCACCAGTCAAAGCAGTGTGAACACTGAAGCTTTCTTT. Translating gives CATSQSSVNTEAFF.

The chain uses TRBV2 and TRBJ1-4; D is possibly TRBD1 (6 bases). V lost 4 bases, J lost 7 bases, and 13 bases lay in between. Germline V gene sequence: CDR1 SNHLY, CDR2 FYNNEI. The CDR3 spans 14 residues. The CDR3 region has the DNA TGTGCCAGCAGTGCGACAGTGGGGGCTGAAAAACTGTTTTTT. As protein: CASSATVGAEKLFF.

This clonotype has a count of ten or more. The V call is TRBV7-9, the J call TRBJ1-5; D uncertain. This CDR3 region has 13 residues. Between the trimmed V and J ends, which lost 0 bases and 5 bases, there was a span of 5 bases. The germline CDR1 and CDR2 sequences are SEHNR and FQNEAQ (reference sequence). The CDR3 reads CASSLAFDQPQHF. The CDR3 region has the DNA TGTGCCAGCAGCTTAGCGTTTGATCAGCCCCAGCATTTT.

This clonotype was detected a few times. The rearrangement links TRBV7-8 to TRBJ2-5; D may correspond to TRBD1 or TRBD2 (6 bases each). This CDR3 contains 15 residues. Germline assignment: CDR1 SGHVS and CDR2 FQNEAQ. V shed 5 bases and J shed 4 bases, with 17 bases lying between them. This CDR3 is CASSRRGLGGETQYF. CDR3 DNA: TGTGCCAGCAGCCGCAGGGGCCTGGGAGGAGAGACCCAGTACTTC.

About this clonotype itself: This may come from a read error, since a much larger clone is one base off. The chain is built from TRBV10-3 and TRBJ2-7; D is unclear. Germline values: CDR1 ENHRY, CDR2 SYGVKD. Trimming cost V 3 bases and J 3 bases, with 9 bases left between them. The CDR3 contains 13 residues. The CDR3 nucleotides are TGTGCCATCAGTGAAGACGGCAGCTACGAGCAGTACTTC. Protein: CAISEDGSYEQYF.

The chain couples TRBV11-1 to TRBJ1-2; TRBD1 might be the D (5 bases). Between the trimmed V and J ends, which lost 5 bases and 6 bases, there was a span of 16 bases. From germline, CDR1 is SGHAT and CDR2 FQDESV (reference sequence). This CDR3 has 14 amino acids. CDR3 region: CASSPGHPGDGYTF. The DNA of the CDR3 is TGTGCCAGCAGCCCAGGACATCCGGGAGATGGCTACACCTTC.

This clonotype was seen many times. The CDR3, as DNA: TGTGCCAGCAGCCGTGGCGGTCCTCGGATGGAGCAGTACTTC. It translates to CASSRGGPRMEQYF. The V and J genes are TRBV5-5 and TRBJ2-7; D unclear. The CDR3 is 14 residues long. Trimming removed 4 bases from V and 7 bases from J, with 18 bases in between. Germline V gene sequence: CDR1 SGHKS, CDR2 YYEKEE (reference sequence).

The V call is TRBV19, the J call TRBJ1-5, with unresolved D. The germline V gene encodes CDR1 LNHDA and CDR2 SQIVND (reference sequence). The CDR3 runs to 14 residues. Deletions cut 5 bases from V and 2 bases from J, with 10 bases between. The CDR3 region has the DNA TGTGCCAGTAGTGATCGATTCGGCAATCAGCCCCAGCATTTT. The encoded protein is CASSDRFGNQPQHF.

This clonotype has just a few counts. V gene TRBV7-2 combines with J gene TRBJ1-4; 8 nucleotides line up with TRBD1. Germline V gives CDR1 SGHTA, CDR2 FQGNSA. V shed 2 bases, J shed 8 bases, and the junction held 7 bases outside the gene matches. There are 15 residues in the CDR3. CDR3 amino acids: CASSLLGTGYEKLFF. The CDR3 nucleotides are TGTGCCAGCAGCTTACTAGGGACAGGTTACGAAAAACTGTTTTTT.

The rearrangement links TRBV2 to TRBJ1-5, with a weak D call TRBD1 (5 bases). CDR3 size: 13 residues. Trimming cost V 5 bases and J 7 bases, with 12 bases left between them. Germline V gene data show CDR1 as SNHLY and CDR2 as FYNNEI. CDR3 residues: CASSKYGTQPQHF. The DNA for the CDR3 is TGTGCCAGCAGTAAATATGGGACCCAGCCCCAGCATTTT.

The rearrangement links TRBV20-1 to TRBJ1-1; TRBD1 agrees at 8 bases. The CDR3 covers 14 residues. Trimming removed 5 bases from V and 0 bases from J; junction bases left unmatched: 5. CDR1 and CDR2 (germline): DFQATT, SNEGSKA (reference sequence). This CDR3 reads CSAPGQGMNTEAFF. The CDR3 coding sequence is TGCAGTGCTCCCGGACAGGGCATGAACACTGAAGCTTTCTTT.